The T cell receptor (beta chain) under discussion was sequenced for a study of Ad26.COV2.S vaccination and SARS-CoV-2 variants. Generated by immunoSEQ multiplex PCR, the TCRdb table keeps only in-frame clones and is missing some. The table includes 400,000 to 500,000 clones, about 91% detected once. As for treatment: 15 to 20 received Ad26.COV2.S at low or high dose, single or two shots; roughly 5 received placebo; per-sample allocation not given. Collection of the samples took place on day 63 after the first injection of vaccine or placebo. Trimming cost V 2 bases and J 0 bases, with 8 bases left between them. The CDR3 loop spans 15 amino acids. Germline CDR1 reads SGHTA; CDR2 reads FQGNSA.

The sequenced sample was peripheral blood, obtained in a trial of Ad26.COV2.S vaccine versus placebo. This chain uses TRBV7-2 with TRBJ2-1; no definite D call. The receptor's source is a person between 18 and 65 years old who received the Ad26.COV2.S COVID-19 vaccine or a placebo. The CDR3 loop is CASSLIGFSYNEQFF. The CDR3 DNA reads as TGTGCCAGCAGCTTAATCGGTTTCTCCTACAATGAGCAGTTCTTC. Filled out from reference TRBV7-2 and TRBJ2-1, the complete variable domain reads GAGVSQSPSNKVTEKGKDVELRCDPISGHTALYWYRQSLGQGLEFLIYFQGNSAPDKSGLPSDRFSAERTGGSVSTLTIQRTQQEDSAVYLCASSLIGFSYNEQFFGPGTRLTVL.